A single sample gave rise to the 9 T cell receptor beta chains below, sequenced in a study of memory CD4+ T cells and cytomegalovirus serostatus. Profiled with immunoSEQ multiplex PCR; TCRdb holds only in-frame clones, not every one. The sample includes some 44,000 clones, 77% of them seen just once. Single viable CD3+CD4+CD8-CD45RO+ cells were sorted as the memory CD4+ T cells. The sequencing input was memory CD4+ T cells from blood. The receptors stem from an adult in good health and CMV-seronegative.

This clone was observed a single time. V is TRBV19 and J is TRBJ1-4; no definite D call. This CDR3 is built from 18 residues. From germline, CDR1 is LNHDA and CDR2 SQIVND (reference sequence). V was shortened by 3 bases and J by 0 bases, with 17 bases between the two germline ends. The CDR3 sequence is CASSMFGVAGATNEKLFF. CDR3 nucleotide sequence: TGTGCCAGTAGTATGTTCGGTGTGGCAGGAGCAACTAATGAAAAACTGTTTTTT.

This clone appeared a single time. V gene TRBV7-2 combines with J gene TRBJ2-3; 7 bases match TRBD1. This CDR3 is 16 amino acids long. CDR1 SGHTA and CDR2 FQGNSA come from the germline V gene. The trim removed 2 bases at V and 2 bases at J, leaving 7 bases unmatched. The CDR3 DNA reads TGTGCCAGCAGCTTATCTGGGACAGCTAACACAGATACGCAGTATTTT. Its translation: CASSLSGTANTDTQYF.

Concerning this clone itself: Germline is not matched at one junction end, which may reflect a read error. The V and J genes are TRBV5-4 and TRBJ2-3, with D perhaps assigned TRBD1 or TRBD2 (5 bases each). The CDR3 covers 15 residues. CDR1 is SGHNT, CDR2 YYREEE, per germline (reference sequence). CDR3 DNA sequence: TGTGCCAGCTTCTGGGACGGAGATAGCACAGATACACAGTATTTT. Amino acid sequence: CASFWDGDSTDTQYF.

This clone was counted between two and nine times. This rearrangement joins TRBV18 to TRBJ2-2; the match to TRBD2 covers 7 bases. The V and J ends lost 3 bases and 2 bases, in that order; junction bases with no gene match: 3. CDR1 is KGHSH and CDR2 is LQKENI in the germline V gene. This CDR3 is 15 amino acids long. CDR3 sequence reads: CASSPTSRNTGELFF. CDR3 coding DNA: TGTGCCAGCTCACCGACTAGCCGCAACACCGGGGAGCTGTTTTTT.

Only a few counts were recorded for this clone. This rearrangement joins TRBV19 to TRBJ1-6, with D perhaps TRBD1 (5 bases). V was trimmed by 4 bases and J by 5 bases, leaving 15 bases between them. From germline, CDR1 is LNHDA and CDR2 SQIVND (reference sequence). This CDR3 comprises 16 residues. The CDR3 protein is CASSNAVWGNNSPLHF. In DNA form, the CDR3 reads TGTGCCAGTAGTAATGCAGTGTGGGGGAATAATTCACCCCTCCACTTT.

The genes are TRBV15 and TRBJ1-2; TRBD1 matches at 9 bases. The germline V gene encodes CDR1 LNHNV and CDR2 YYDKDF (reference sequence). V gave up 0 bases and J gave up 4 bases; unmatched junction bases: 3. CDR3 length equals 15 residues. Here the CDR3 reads CATSRDPTGGYGYTF. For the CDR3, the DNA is TGTGCCACCAGCAGAGATCCGACAGGGGGCTATGGCTACACCTTC.

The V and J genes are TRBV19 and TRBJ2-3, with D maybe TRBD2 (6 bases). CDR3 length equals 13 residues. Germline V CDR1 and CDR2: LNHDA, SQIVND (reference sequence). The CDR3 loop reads CAGGGPGTDTQYF. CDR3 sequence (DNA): TGTGCAGGCGGAGGGCCTGGCACAGATACGCAGTATTTT.

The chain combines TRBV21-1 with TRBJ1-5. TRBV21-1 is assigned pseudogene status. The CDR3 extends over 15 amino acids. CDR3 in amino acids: CASSKAAARNQPQHF. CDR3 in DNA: TGTGCCAGCAGCAAAGCCGCAGCGAGAAATCAGCCCCAGCATTTT.

CDR3 coding DNA: TGTGCCAGTAGTATAAGCCTCCCGAACACTGAAGCTTTCTTT. This gives the protein CASSISLPNTEAFF. V is TRBV19 and J is TRBJ1-1; no clear D. The CDR3 is made up of 14 amino acids. The V gene's germline CDR1 is LNHDA and CDR2 SQIVND (reference sequence). V shed 2 bases and J shed 1 base, with 8 bases lying between them.